The next 18 T cell receptor beta chains were all read from a single sample in a study of T cell changes during pregnancy in multiple sclerosis. Sequencing used immunoSEQ multiplex PCR; TCRdb keeps in-frame clones, though not all of them. There are 100,000 to 140,000 clones in the sample; just under 95% occur only once, and roughly 0.78% lies in the top ten. Material: peripheral blood, obtained in the third trimester of pregnancy. The receptors were gathered from a female donor in good health, enrolled as a control in a pregnancy study.

J is TRBJ1-2 and V is TRBV5-4; 11 nucleotides match TRBD1. CDR3 length equals 16 residues. V gave up 7 bases and J gave up 0 bases; unmatched junction bases: 8. The germline V gene has CDR1 SGHNT and CDR2 YYREEE (reference sequence). As DNA, the CDR3 is TGTGCCAGCCGCCGAGGGACAGGGGGAGCTAACTATGGCTACACCTTC. Its protein product is CASRRGTGGANYGYTF.

The chain is built from TRBV19 and TRBJ2-1; 12 bases match TRBD2. The CDR3 covers 17 residues. CDR1 LNHDA and CDR2 SQIVND come from the germline V gene (reference sequence). The trim removed 2 bases at V and 0 bases at J, leaving 2 bases unmatched. CDR3 protein: CASSITSGGSSYNEQFF. In DNA form, the CDR3 reads TGTGCCAGTAGTATAACTAGCGGGGGGAGCTCCTACAATGAGCAGTTCTTC.

This clone has a handful of counts. The V gene is TRBV11-2, the J gene TRBJ1-6; tentatively, D is TRBD1 (6 bases). The CDR3 loop spans 15 amino acids. The germline CDR1 and CDR2 sequences are SGHAT and FQNNGV. Trimming left V 4 bases short and J 7 bases short, with 14 bases between. This CDR3 is CASSSRRGRNSPLHF. The CDR3 DNA reads TGTGCCAGCAGCTCCCGGCGGGGGCGGAATTCACCCCTCCACTTT.

The chain is built from TRBV15 and TRBJ2-4; perhaps TRBD2 as D (6 bases). CDR1 and CDR2 (germline): LNHNV, YYDKDF (reference sequence). This CDR3 region has 15 residues. V lost 0 bases to trimming and J lost 6 bases, with 12 bases between them. The CDR3: CATSRDSGQGNIQYF. The CDR3 nucleotides read TGTGCCACCAGCAGAGACAGCGGGCAGGGAAACATTCAGTACTTC.

The genes are TRBV11-2 and TRBJ2-1; 7 positions match TRBD2. In germline, CDR1 is SGHAT, CDR2 FQNNGV. Germline trimming cut 1 base from V and 9 bases from J; bases unmatched to any gene: 9. The CDR3 is made up of 15 amino acids. The CDR3 region is CASSLVGGRDVEQFF. CDR3 bases: TGTGCCAGCAGCTTAGTGGGGGGGAGGGACGTTGAGCAGTTCTTC.

This chain joins TRBV7-3 and TRBJ2-2; tentative D call: TRBD2 (6 bases). V was pared by 6 bases and J by 0 bases, with 8 bases between. The CDR3 is 14 amino acids. Germline V gives CDR1 SGHTA, CDR2 FQGTGA. In DNA form, the CDR3 reads TGTGCCAGCAGGTGGGGGGCGAACACCGGGGAGCTGTTTTTT. Its translation is CASRWGANTGELFF. The full variable domain, completed using reference TRBV7-3 and TRBJ2-2, is GAGVSQTPSNKVTEKGKYVELRCDPISGHTALYWYRQSLGQGPEFLIYFQGTGAADDSGLPNDRFFAVRPEGSVSTLKIQRTERGDSAVYLCASRWGANTGELFFGEGSRLTVL.

This chain uses TRBV2 with TRBJ2-2, with D perhaps TRBD2 (6 bases). Germline CDR1 reads SNHLY; CDR2 reads FYNNEI. The CDR3 has 15 amino acids. Deletions cut 3 bases from V and 3 bases from J, with 11 bases between. The CDR3 coding sequence is TGTGCCAGCAGTGAGGAGGGGCCCGACACCGGGGAGCTGTTTTTT. It specifies CASSEEGPDTGELFF.

The chain uses TRBV7-7 and TRBJ2-3; TRBD2 might be the D (7 bases). V lost 7 bases and J 7 bases, leaving 24 bases between the germline ends. Germline-derived CDR1 and CDR2 are SSHAT and FNYEAQ (reference sequence). CDR3 length: 16 amino acids. The CDR3 DNA sequence: TGTGCCAGCAATCGCCACGTCCGGGGGGCGCGGAATACGCAGTATTTT. Protein sequence: CASNRHVRGARNTQYF.

The chain employs TRBV2 and TRBJ1-1; D unresolved. Germline CDR1 and CDR2: SNHLY and FYNNEI. There are 12 residues in the CDR3. V was clipped by 4 bases and J by 8 bases, with 11 bases between them. DNA of the CDR3: TGTGCCAGCAGTGTCTGGGGAGGGGAAGCTTTCTTT. Translated, it gives CASSVWGGEAFF.

This clone appeared once. The chain combines TRBV5-6 with TRBJ1-1; D possibly corresponds to TRBD1 (5 bases). Germline lookup yields CDR1 SGHDT and CDR2 YYEEEE. This CDR3 is built from 14 residues. V lost 0 bases and J 3 bases, leaving 9 bases between the germline ends. The CDR3 DNA follows: TGTGCCAGCAGCTTGGCCGGGGGATACACTGAAGCTTTCTTT. Translation: CASSLAGGYTEAFF.

The J gene is TRBJ2-5, the V gene TRBV9; D is ambiguous. This CDR3 spans 13 amino acids. Germline loops: CDR1 SGDLS, CDR2 YYNGEE. V lost 0 bases to trimming and J lost 0 bases, with 3 bases between them. The CDR3 region has the DNA TGTGCCAGCAGCGTAGACAACCAAGAGACCCAGTACTTC. It yields the protein CASSVDNQETQYF.

The chain links TRBV5-1 to TRBJ2-2; 8 bases match TRBD2. CDR3 length equals 16 residues. CDR1 SGHRS and CDR2 YFSETQ come from the germline V gene. J lost 1 base, V lost 2 bases, and 4 bases had no gene match. The DNA of the CDR3 is TGCGCCAGCAGCTTCAGCGGGGGCCAGAACACCGGGGAGCTGTTTTTT. Protein: CASSFSGGQNTGELFF.

This clone was detected only once. The V call is TRBV7-7, the J call TRBJ2-2, with 9 bases fitting TRBD2. CDR1 SSHAT and CDR2 FNYEAQ come from the germline V gene (reference sequence). The V gene end was trimmed by 5 bases and the J gene end by 4 bases; junction bases not matched to a gene: 5. The CDR3 consists of 15 residues. The DNA for the CDR3 is TGTGCCAGCAGCATGGAACTAGCGGGCACCGGGGAGCTGTTTTTT. Amino acid sequence: CASSMELAGTGELFF.

The chain has TRBV7-9 and TRBJ2-7; the D gene is possibly TRBD1 (5 bases). Germline-derived CDR1 and CDR2 are SEHNR and FQNEAQ (reference sequence). V was shortened by 5 bases and J by 5 bases, with 19 bases between the two germline ends. The CDR3 loop spans 15 amino acids. CDR3 protein: CASSRLGSRVDEQYF. CDR3 DNA: TGTGCCAGCAGCCGACTCGGTAGCAGGGTCGACGAGCAGTACTTC.

The chain joins TRBV7-6 to TRBJ2-2; the match to TRBD1 covers 9 bases. The CDR3 spans 14 residues. In germline, CDR1 is SGHVS, CDR2 FNYEAQ. V trimming: 5 bases; J trimming: 5 bases; junction bases outside the gene matches: 3. The CDR3 is CASSPTGGTGELFF. Written as DNA, the CDR3 is TGTGCCAGCAGCCCGACAGGGGGTACCGGGGAGCTGTTTTTT.

The chain employs TRBV11-3 and TRBJ1-1; perhaps TRBD1 as D (5 bases). The ends were cut back, 5 bases at V and 4 bases at J, with 17 bases in the middle. CDR3 length: 15 amino acids. Germline V gene data show CDR1 as SGHNT and CDR2 as YENEEA. CDR3 DNA sequence: TGTGCCAGCAGCCCCGATGGAGGGGCCAGCACTGAAGCTTTCTTT. Translation: CASSPDGGASTEAFF.

V and J are TRBV5-1 and TRBJ2-1; 9 bases map to TRBD2. CDR1 is SGHRS, CDR2 YFSETQ, per germline. The CDR3 totals 17 residues. Trimming took 1 base from V and 0 from J; bases not matched to a gene: 5. The CDR3 spells CASSLTSGPSSYNEQFF. CDR3 coding DNA: TGCGCCAGCAGCTTGACTAGCGGGCCCAGCTCCTACAATGAGCAGTTCTTC.

The rearrangement links TRBV19 to TRBJ1-5; the D gene is possibly TRBD1 (6 bases). V shed 4 bases and J shed 0 bases, with 10 bases lying between them. There are 15 residues in the CDR3. The germline V gene has CDR1 LNHDA and CDR2 SQIVND (reference sequence). The CDR3 DNA reads as TGTGCCAGTAGTACCGGGACACATAGCAATCAGCCCCAGCATTTT. Residues: CASSTGTHSNQPQHF.